These 17 T cell receptor beta chains were sequenced from one sample in a study of T cells after yellow fever vaccination. TCRdb analysed the 5' RACE reads with MiXCR anew, one entry per CDR3 protein. Of hundreds of thousands of distinct CDR3 sequences in the sample, approximately 13% were seen once. The material sequenced was PBMCs, taken on the day of the yellow fever booster vaccination. The receptors here all came from a man under 40 who received the YFV17D yellow fever vaccine.

This clonotype was seen repeatedly, ten times or more. The rearrangement joins TRBV18 to TRBJ2-1; 13 nucleotides line up with TRBD2. The V segment lost 4 bases and the J segment 2 bases; nucleotides outside the gene matches: 17. The CDR3 runs 21 residues. The germline CDR1 and CDR2 sequences are KGHSH and LQKENI. The CDR3 spells CASSRTGLAGPILNAYNEQFF. CDR3 nucleotide sequence: TGTGCCAGCTCACGGACGGGACTAGCGGGACCCATCCTCAATGCCTACAATGAGCAGTTCTTC.

This clonotype was detected only a few times. A junction end diverges from the germline sequence, so it may reflect a read error. The chain carries TRBV7-7 and TRBJ2-7; D is perhaps TRBD1 (6 bases). The CDR3 is 14 amino acids. CDR1 is SSHAT and CDR2 is FNYEAQ in the germline V gene (reference sequence). The CDR3 coding sequence is TGTGCTAGCAGGTGGCCGGACAGATTCTACGAGCAGTACTTC. This translates into CASRWPDRFYEQYF.

J is TRBJ2-7 and V is TRBV27; 7 positions agree with TRBD1. Trimming at V came to 6 bases and at J to 2 bases, leaving 4 bases not matched to a gene. The CDR3 is 13 amino acids. The germline V gene has CDR1 MNHEY and CDR2 SMNVEV (reference sequence). The DNA for the CDR3 is TGTGCCAGCAGCCACAGGGGAACCTACGAGCAGTACTTC. As protein: CASSHRGTYEQYF.

This clonotype was found a few times. The chain links TRBV20-1 to TRBJ1-1; D is unclear. The germline CDR1 and CDR2 sequences are DFQATT and SNEGSKA (reference sequence). This CDR3 is 14 amino acids long. CDR3 nucleotide sequence: TGCAGGCCTCCTTTGGGTGTGATGAACACTGAAGCTTTCTTT. Its protein product is CRPPLGVMNTEAFF.

This clonotype was counted only a few times. The chain couples TRBV28 to TRBJ2-1; D might be TRBD1 or TRBD2, each matching 5 bases. V dropped 4 bases and J dropped 5 bases, with 15 bases sitting between them. The CDR3 loop spans 15 amino acids. The V gene's germline CDR1 is MDHEN and CDR2 SYDVKM. CDR3 in amino acids: CASSSPGGTNNEQFF. CDR3 nucleotide sequence: TGTGCCAGCAGTTCCCCTGGGGGAACGAACAATGAGCAGTTCTTC.

V and J are TRBV15 and TRBJ2-5; D remains ambiguous. The CDR3 has 16 residues. The germline gives CDR1 LNHNV, CDR2 YYDKDF (reference sequence). Trimming pared 0 bases from V and 2 bases from J, leaving 13 bases between. The CDR3 is CATSRDRLGSQETQYF. The CDR3 region has the DNA TGTGCCACCAGCAGAGATCGGTTGGGCAGTCAAGAGACCCAGTACTTC.

This clonotype has a count of ten or more. The rearrangement uses TRBV12-3 or TRBV12-4 and TRBJ1-1; unclear D gene. The CDR3 length is 11 residues. Trimming removed 7 bases at V and 4 bases at J, with 7 bases between. The CDR3 DNA is TGTGCCAGCACTCGGGTCACTGAAGCTTTCTTT. Protein: CASTRVTEAFF.

This clonotype turned up a few times. V usage is TRBV11-2 and J usage is TRBJ1-2; D gene ambiguous. Germline lookup yields CDR1 SGHAT and CDR2 FQNNGV. V gave up 0 bases and J gave up 0 bases, with 11 bases separating them. The length of the CDR3 is 16 residues. The CDR3 coding sequence is TGTGCCAGCAGCTTAGATCATACGGTTACTAACTATGGCTACACCTTC. It specifies CASSLDHTVTNYGYTF.

This clonotype has more than one count but fewer than ten. The chain employs TRBV12-3 or TRBV12-4 and TRBJ2-7; tentatively, D is TRBD1 (5 bases). V was clipped by 4 bases and J by 5 bases, with 15 bases between them. The CDR3 totals 14 residues. The CDR3 bases are TGTGCCAGCAGTTCCGCAGGGCGCGCACACGAGCAGTACTTC. Protein: CASSSAGRAHEQYF.

This clonotype was observed a few times. V and J are TRBV15 and TRBJ2-5; either TRBD1 or TRBD2 may supply D (5 bases each). CDR3 length: 14 amino acids. In germline, CDR1 is LNHNV, CDR2 YYDKDF (reference sequence). Trimming removed 1 base from V and 4 bases from J, with 10 bases in between. In DNA, the CDR3 is TGTGCCACCAGCAGAGGGGACCTGGGAGAGACCCAGTACTTC. Translated, it gives CATSRGDLGETQYF.

The chain links TRBV6-5 to TRBJ2-1, with D possibly matching TRBD1 (5 bases). Looked up from germline, CDR1 is MNHEY and CDR2 is SVGAGI. There are 15 residues in the CDR3. The V end lost 0 bases, the J end lost 6 bases, and 12 bases lay between the germline ends. This CDR3 reads CASSYSGQGFNEQFF. In DNA form, the CDR3 reads TGTGCCAGCAGTTACTCTGGGCAGGGATTCAATGAGCAGTTCTTC.

The chain combines TRBV7-2 with TRBJ2-7; 15 bases match TRBD2. The CDR3 consists of 16 residues. CDR1 and CDR2 from the germline V gene are SGHTA and FQGNSA. V shed 1 base, J shed 5 bases, and the junction held 3 bases outside the gene matches. The CDR3 DNA is TGTGCCAGCAGCTTAGTTGGACTAGCGGGAGGGGACGAGCAGTACTTC. It encodes CASSLVGLAGGDEQYF.

The chain recombines TRBV14 with TRBJ2-7; D unclear. The ends were cut back, 5 bases at V and 3 bases at J, with 11 bases in the middle. The CDR3 extends over 13 amino acids. Germline loops: CDR1 SGHDN, CDR2 FVKESK. CDR3 sequence (DNA): TGTGCCAGCAGCTTCCTTCCCTACTACGAGCAGTACTTC. Translated: CASSFLPYYEQYF.

This clonotype was observed a few times. CDR3 region: CSARVTGEETQYF. The CDR3 coding sequence is TGCAGTGCTAGAGTTACGGGGGAAGAGACCCAGTACTTC. The chain joins TRBV20-1 to TRBJ2-5; possibly TRBD2 for D (6 bases). Trimming took 1 base from V and 3 from J, leaving 9 bases between them. From germline, CDR1 is DFQATT and CDR2 SNEGSKA (reference sequence). CDR3 length: 13 amino acids.

The CDR3 nucleotides are TGTGCCAGCAGTTCCCGGGACAGGGGGCTCTATGAGCAGTTCTTC. Translation gives CASSSRDRGLYEQFF. This chain connects TRBV12-3 or TRBV12-4 to TRBJ2-1; TRBD1 aligns across 12 bases. The CDR3 has 15 residues. V was clipped by 4 bases and J by 8 bases; unmatched bases: 6.

This clonotype was picked up a small number of times. This sequence joins TRBV20-1 and TRBJ2-5; D may be TRBD2 (5 bases). The CDR3 is 16 amino acids. CDR1 and CDR2 from the germline V gene are DFQATT and SNEGSKA (reference sequence). Trimming shortened V by 1 base and J by 4 bases, and 19 bases separated the two germline ends. CDR3 in DNA: TGCAGTGCTAGAGGCCAGACTACTCCCTCCCCAGAGACCCAGTACTTC. Its translation is CSARGQTTPSPETQYF.

This clonotype has only one observation. V is TRBV5-4 and J is TRBJ2-7; the D call may be TRBD1 or TRBD2 (5 bases each). This CDR3 region has 15 residues. V dropped 3 bases and J dropped 2 bases, with 15 bases sitting between them. From germline, CDR1 is SGHNT and CDR2 YYREEE (reference sequence). CDR3 sequence (DNA): TGTGCCAGCAGCTCTGGTTCGGGGCTCGCCTACGAGCAGTACTTC. The encoded protein is CASSSGSGLAYEQYF.